This T cell receptor (beta chain) came from a study of prognosis after radiotherapy for stage I lung cancer. The overall study: In this cohort, no one received concurrent therapy with stereotactic body radiotherapy.

Genomic DNA yielded TCR beta CDR3, amplified by two-round multiplex PCR. Primers (each specific to one TRBV or TRBJ gene) were used in first-round PCR. A single record per CDR3 protein comes from TCRdb applying MiXCR to the multiplex PCR reads. The top ten hold roughly 14% of the sample, which has fewer than 40,000 distinct CDR3 sequences, over 40% seen once. Peripheral blood, approximately 6 milliliters per draw, was collected at each of two time points. In its sample, this clonotype was seen many times. There are 16 residues in the CDR3. Trimming removed 5 bases from V and 7 bases from J; junction bases left unmatched: 14. Per germline, CDR1 MNHEY and CDR2 SVGEGT.

The V gene is TRBV6-2 or TRBV6-3, the J gene TRBJ2-5, with 9 positions matching TRBD2. The sequencing used PBMCs, collected before or after stereotactic body radiation therapy (not recorded which). This TCR was sampled from a donor at least 50 years old with non-small cell lung cancer. For the CDR3, the DNA is TGTGCCAGCAGTCGGCTAGCGGGGCCGCGTGTGGGGACCCAGTACTTC. Encoded protein: CASSRLAGPRVGTQYF.